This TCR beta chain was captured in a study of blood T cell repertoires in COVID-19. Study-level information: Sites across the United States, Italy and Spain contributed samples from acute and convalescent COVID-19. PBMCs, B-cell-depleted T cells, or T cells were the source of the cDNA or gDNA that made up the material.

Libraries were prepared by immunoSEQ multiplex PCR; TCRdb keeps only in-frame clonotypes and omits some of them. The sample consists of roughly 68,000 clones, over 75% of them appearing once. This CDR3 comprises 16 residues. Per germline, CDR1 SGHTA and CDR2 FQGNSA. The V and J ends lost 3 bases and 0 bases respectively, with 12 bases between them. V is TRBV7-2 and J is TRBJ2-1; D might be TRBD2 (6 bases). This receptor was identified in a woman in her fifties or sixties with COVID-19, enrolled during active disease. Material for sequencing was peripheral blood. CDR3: CASSFVSGSSYNEQFF. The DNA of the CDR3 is TGTGCCAGCAGCTTCGTTAGCGGAAGCTCCTACAATGAGCAGTTCTTC. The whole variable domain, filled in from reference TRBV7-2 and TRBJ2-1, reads GAGVSQSPSNKVTEKGKDVELRCDPISGHTALYWYRQSLGQGLEFLIYFQGNSAPDKSGLPSDRFSAERTGGSVSTLTIQRTQQEDSAVYLCASSFVSGSSYNEQFFGPGTRLTVL.